This T cell receptor (beta chain) was profiled in a study of shared clonotypes between healthy human individuals. Of note for this clone: Distinct nucleotide sequences in the sample also encode this CDR3.

Per the germline V gene, CDR1 is SGHVS and CDR2 is FNYEAQ. The V and J ends lost 2 bases and 6 bases respectively, with 4 bases between them. This CDR3 is built from 12 residues. The sorted-subset replicate PCRs were given about 210 ng DNA, which is about 30,000 T cell genomes. The repertoire was sequenced with immunoSEQ multiplex PCR; TCRdb's copy has only in-frame clones and lacks some. The sample carries under 1,100,000 clones, under 80% recorded once. The rearrangement joins TRBV7-6 to TRBJ2-2; D call uncertain. The sequence came from a man between 18 and 29 years old in good health. The sample was memory CD4+ T cells sorted from blood. As to subset: CD45RA-negative fraction. CDR3 sequence: CASSLRAGELFF. DNA for the CDR3: TGTGCCAGCAGCTTAAGGGCCGGGGAGCTGTTTTTT. The full variable domain, completed using reference TRBV7-6 and TRBJ2-2, is GAGVSQSPRYKVTKRGQDVALRCDPISGHVSLYWYRQALGQGPEFLTYFNYEAQQDKSGLPNDRFSAERPEGSISTLTIQRTEQRDSAMYRCASSLRAGELFFGEGSRLTVL.